The 21 T cell receptor beta chains presented below share a single source sample, sequenced in a study of T cell responses to AZD1222 COVID-19 vaccine. Measured with immunoSEQ multiplex PCR; TCRdb has only the in-frame clones, and not every one. The table lists around 100,000 clones, around 90% of them singletons. This material consisted of peripheral blood, taken on day 0 of AZD1222 vaccination. These receptors originate from an adult in good health.

The CDR3 region has the DNA TGTGCCTGGACAGGGACCTCGACGTACCAAGAGACCCAGTACTTC. It encodes CAWTGTSTYQETQYF. The chain couples TRBV30 to TRBJ2-5, with D perhaps assigned TRBD1 or TRBD2 (5 bases each). This CDR3 has 15 amino acids. The germline CDR1 and CDR2 sequences are GTSNPN and SVGIG (reference sequence). Trimming pared 4 bases from V and 0 bases from J, leaving 15 bases between.

This chain connects TRBV7-9 to TRBJ1-2, with D uncertain. The CDR3 length is 16 residues. V dropped 5 bases and J dropped 2 bases, with 18 bases sitting between them. Germline V gives CDR1 SEHNR, CDR2 FQNEAQ (reference sequence). CDR3 residues: CASSDDQREVNYGYTF. In DNA form, the CDR3 reads TGTGCCAGCAGCGACGACCAGAGGGAAGTCAACTATGGCTACACCTTC.

The chain carries TRBV29-1 and TRBJ1-2, with 11 bases that match TRBD1. The CDR3 covers 13 residues. The germline V gene encodes CDR1 SQVTM and CDR2 ANQGSEA. The CDR3 spells CTARTGGTYGYTF. The CDR3 coding sequence is TGCACCGCCCGGACAGGGGGCACCTATGGCTACACCTTC.

The chain has TRBV7-9 and TRBJ2-7; D ambiguous. The CDR3 sequence is 14 residues long. Trimming left V 4 bases short and J 3 bases short, with 13 bases between. Germline V CDR1 and CDR2: SEHNR, FQNEAQ (reference sequence). The CDR3 loop reads CASSSEGTYYEQYF. DNA for the CDR3: TGTGCCAGCAGCTCAGAAGGCACCTACTACGAGCAGTACTTC.

The chain joins TRBV5-1 to TRBJ2-5, with 7 bases aligning to TRBD2. Trimming at V came to 6 bases and at J to 5 bases, leaving 19 bases not matched to a gene. This CDR3 comprises 17 residues. The V gene's germline CDR1 is SGHRS and CDR2 YFSETQ. The CDR3 DNA reads as TGCGCCAGCAATGGGGTCCTGGAGGCTAGCGGCTGGGAGACCCAGTACTTC. Its translation is CASNGVLEASGWETQYF. The whole variable domain, remainder taken from reference TRBV5-1 and TRBJ2-5, is KAGVTQTPRYLIKTRGQQVTLSCSPISGHRSVSWYQQTPGQGLQFLFEYFSETQRNKGNFPGRFSGRQFSNSRSEMNVSTLELGDSALYLCASNGVLEASGWETQYFGPGTRLLVL.

J is TRBJ1-1 and V is TRBV7-9, with a weak D call TRBD1 (5 bases). The germline V gene has CDR1 SEHNR and CDR2 FQNEAQ (reference sequence). This CDR3 is built from 13 residues. V was trimmed by 6 bases and J by 3 bases, leaving 11 bases between them. CDR3: CASRGTGYTEAFF. Here the CDR3 DNA reads TGTGCCAGCAGGGGAACAGGATACACTGAAGCTTTCTTT.

The V gene is TRBV19, the J gene TRBJ2-1, with TRBD1 matching over 9 bases. Germline CDR1 is LNHDA and CDR2 is SQIVND (reference sequence). V shed 10 bases and J 9 bases; nucleotides not matched to a gene: 13. The CDR3 loop spans 14 amino acids. CDR3 amino acids: CATEAGTGKGEQFF. The CDR3, as DNA: TGTGCCACCGAAGCCGGGACAGGGAAGGGTGAGCAGTTCTTC.

The rearrangement uses TRBV5-1 and TRBJ1-2; D is unresolved. The V gene's germline CDR1 is SGHRS and CDR2 YFSETQ. V was trimmed by 2 bases and J by 7 bases, leaving 9 bases between them. This CDR3 has 12 amino acids. The CDR3 spells CASSLDGSGYTF. The DNA of the CDR3 is TGCGCCAGCAGCTTAGACGGTAGTGGCTACACCTTC.

The J gene is TRBJ2-5, the V gene TRBV11-3, with 9 bases fitting TRBD2. V was pared by 0 bases and J by 4 bases, with 12 bases of the junction left unmatched. From germline, CDR1 is SGHNT and CDR2 YENEEA. The CDR3 spans 18 residues. The DNA for the CDR3 is TGTGCCAGCAGCTTAGATACCACGGGCGGGGGGGCCCGAGAGACCCAGTACTTC. Translation gives CASSLDTTGGGARETQYF.

J is TRBJ1-4 and V is TRBV5-1; no definite D call. Trimming removed 2 bases from V and 8 bases from J, with 13 bases in between. This CDR3 has 14 amino acids. The germline V gene encodes CDR1 SGHRS and CDR2 YFSETQ. The DNA of the CDR3 is TGCGCCAGCAGCTTAGCCCTCAGCGGAGAAAAACTGTTTTTT. Amino acid sequence: CASSLALSGEKLFF.

The chain combines TRBV7-9 with TRBJ2-7; weak D call: TRBD2 (6 bases). The V end was cut by 5 bases, the J end by 7 bases, with 15 bases between. This CDR3 region has 13 residues. Per germline, CDR1 SEHNR and CDR2 FQNEAQ (reference sequence). CDR3 protein: CASSPQLAREQYF. In DNA form, the CDR3 reads TGTGCCAGCAGCCCCCAACTAGCAAGGGAGCAGTACTTC.

The chain is built from TRBV5-8 and TRBJ1-4; D possibly corresponds to TRBD1 (5 bases). This CDR3 has 14 amino acids. Trimming took off 1 base at V and 5 bases at J, with 9 bases between the two ends. The V gene's germline CDR1 is SGHTS and CDR2 YDEGEE. The CDR3 bases are TGTGCCAGCAGCTTGTGGGGGAACAATGAAAAACTGTTTTTT. Its protein is CASSLWGNNEKLFF.

V gene TRBV11-2 combines with J gene TRBJ2-7; maybe TRBD2 (5 bases). V lost 1 base and J lost 7, with 11 bases in between. Germline-derived CDR1 and CDR2 are SGHAT and FQNNGV. The CDR3 covers 13 residues. The CDR3: CASSLGDYGEQYF. As DNA, the CDR3 is TGTGCCAGCAGCTTAGGAGACTACGGGGAGCAGTACTTC.

The gene calls are TRBV29-1 and TRBJ2-7, with a tentative D call TRBD1 (5 bases). Deletions cut 3 bases from V and 5 bases from J, with 8 bases between. CDR1 and CDR2 (germline): SQVTM, ANQGSEA. This CDR3 is built from 11 residues. This CDR3 reads CSVDRVDEQYF. The CDR3 DNA reads TGCAGCGTTGACAGGGTTGACGAGCAGTACTTC.

This chain connects TRBV6-5 to TRBJ1-1, with 7 bases identical to TRBD1. CDR1 MNHEY and CDR2 SVGAGI come from the germline V gene. V was pared by 6 bases and J by 1 base, with 8 bases of the junction left unmatched. The CDR3 length is 15 residues. The DNA for the CDR3 is TGTGCCAGCAGGCCTTCACAGGGGCCGAACACTGAAGCTTTCTTT. Translated, it gives CASRPSQGPNTEAFF.

The chain has TRBV27 and TRBJ2-5; TRBD2 might be the D (6 bases). Trimming shortened V by 7 bases and J by 4 bases, and 31 bases separated the two germline ends. The germline V gene encodes CDR1 MNHEY and CDR2 SMNVEV (reference sequence). CDR3 length: 19 amino acids. CDR3 sequence (DNA): TGTGCCAGCAATCCCCTTATGGGGGAGGAAGGCGTTAAGGGAGAGACCCAGTACTTC. This sequence encodes CASNPLMGEEGVKGETQYF.

The chain is built from TRBV2 and TRBJ2-4; 13 positions match TRBD2. This CDR3 region has 15 residues. Germline V gene lookup returns CDR1 SNHLY and CDR2 FYNNEI. J was trimmed by 5 bases and V by 7 bases; bases with no gene match: 5. The CDR3 region has the DNA TGTGCCAGCAACTCCGGACTAGCGGGAGAAAACATTCAGTACTTC. Its protein product is CASNSGLAGENIQYF.

The V call is TRBV6-6, the J call TRBJ1-3, with TRBD1 matching 8 bases. With V trimmed by 2 bases and J by 11 bases, 14 bases remained unmatched. Per germline, CDR1 MNHNY and CDR2 SVGAGI (reference sequence). The CDR3 sequence is 16 residues long. CDR3 protein: CASSYRQGASWASIYF. CDR3 DNA: TGTGCCAGCAGTTACAGGCAGGGGGCGTCGTGGGCCTCCATATATTTT.

The rearrangement links TRBV6-5 to TRBJ2-5; perhaps TRBD1 as D (6 bases). CDR1 and CDR2 (germline): MNHEY, SVGAGI. The germline V and J ends were trimmed by 5 bases and 9 bases, with 16 bases remaining between them. CDR3 size: 13 residues. DNA of the CDR3: TGTGCCAGCAGTCACCGACAGTCAGGGGCCCAGTACTTC. As protein: CASSHRQSGAQYF.

The chain combines TRBV6-5 with TRBJ2-5; 10 nucleotides agree with TRBD2. Germline CDR1 is MNHEY and CDR2 is SVGAGI. V lost 8 bases, J lost 5 bases, and 11 bases stayed unmatched. The CDR3 length is 15 residues. CDR3 amino acids: CASGPSGGLPETQYF. CDR3 DNA: TGTGCCAGCGGTCCTAGCGGGGGCCTACCGGAGACCCAGTACTTC.

This chain links TRBV10-3 with TRBJ1-2; D remains ambiguous. This CDR3 spans 17 amino acids. The V and J ends lost 0 bases and 0 bases respectively, with 14 bases between them. The V gene's germline CDR1 is ENHRY and CDR2 SYGVKD. The CDR3 sequence is CAISESPWVGTNYGYTF. Written as DNA, the CDR3 is TGTGCCATCAGTGAGTCCCCCTGGGTCGGAACTAACTATGGCTACACCTTC.